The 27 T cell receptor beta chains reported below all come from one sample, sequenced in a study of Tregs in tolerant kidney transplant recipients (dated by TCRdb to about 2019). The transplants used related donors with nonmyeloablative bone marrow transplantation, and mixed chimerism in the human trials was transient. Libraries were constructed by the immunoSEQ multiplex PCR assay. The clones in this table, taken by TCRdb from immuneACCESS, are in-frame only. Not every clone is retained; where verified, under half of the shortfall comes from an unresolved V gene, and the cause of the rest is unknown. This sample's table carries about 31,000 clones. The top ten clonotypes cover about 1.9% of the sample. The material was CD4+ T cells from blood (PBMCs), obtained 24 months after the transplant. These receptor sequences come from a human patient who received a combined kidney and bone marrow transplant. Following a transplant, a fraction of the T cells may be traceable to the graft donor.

CDR3: CSARQDTNYEQYF. The part of the CDR3 DNA that was read is TGCAGTGCTCGACAGGACACTAACTACGAG. The gene calls are TRBV20-1 and TRBJ2-7; a weak D match, TRBD1 (6 bases). Coverage ceases 3 residues before the CDR3 finishes, and the germline J gene fills in the end. Germline V gives CDR1 DFQATT, CDR2 SNEGSKA (reference sequence). The CDR3 is 13 amino acids. V was pared by 5 bases and J by 3 bases, with 14 bases between.

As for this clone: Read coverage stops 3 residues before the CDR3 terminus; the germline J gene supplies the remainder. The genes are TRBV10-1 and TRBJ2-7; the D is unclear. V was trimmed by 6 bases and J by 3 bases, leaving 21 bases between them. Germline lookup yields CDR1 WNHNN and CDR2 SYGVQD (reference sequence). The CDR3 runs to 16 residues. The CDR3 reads CASSQPGPKRIYEQYF. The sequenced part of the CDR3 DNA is TGCGCCAGCAGCCAACCGGGTCCTAAGAGGATCTACGAG.

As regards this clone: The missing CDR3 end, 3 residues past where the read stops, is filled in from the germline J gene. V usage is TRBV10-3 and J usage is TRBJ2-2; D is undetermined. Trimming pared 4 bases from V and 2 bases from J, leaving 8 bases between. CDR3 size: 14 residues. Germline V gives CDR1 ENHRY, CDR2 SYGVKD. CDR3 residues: CAISVKLNTGELFF. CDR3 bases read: TGTGCCATCAGTGTGAAGCTCAACACCGGGGAG.

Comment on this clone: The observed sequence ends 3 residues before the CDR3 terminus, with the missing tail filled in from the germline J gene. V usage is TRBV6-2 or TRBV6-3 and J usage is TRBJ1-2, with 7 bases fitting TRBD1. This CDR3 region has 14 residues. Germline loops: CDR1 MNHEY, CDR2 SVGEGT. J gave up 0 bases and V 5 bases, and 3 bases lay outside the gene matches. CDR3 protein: CASSRQGTNYGYTF. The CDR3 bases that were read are TGTGCCAGCAGTCGACAGGGAACTAACTATGGC.

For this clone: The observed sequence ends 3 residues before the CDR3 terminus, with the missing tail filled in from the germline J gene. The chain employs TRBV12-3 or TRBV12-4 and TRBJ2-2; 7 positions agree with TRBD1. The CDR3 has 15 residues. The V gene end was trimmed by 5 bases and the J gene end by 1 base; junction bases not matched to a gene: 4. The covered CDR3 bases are TGTGCCAGCAGTGACCGGGACAGGAACACCGGGGAG. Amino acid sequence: CASSDRDRNTGE. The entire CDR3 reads CASSDRDRNTGELFF.

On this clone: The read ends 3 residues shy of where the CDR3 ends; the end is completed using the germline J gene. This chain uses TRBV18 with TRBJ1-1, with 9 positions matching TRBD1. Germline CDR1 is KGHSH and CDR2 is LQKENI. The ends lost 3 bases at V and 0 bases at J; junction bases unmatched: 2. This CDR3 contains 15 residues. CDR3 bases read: TGTGCCAGCTCACCGGGACAGGGCATGAACACTGAA. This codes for CASSPGQGMNTE. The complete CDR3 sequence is CASSPGQGMNTEAFF.

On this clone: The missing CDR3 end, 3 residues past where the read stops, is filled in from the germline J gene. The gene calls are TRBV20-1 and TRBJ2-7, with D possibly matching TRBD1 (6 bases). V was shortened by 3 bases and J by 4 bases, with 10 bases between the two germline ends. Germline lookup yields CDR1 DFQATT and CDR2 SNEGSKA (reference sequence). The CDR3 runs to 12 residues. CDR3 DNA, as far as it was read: TGCAGTGCTAGTCAGGGGAGTTACGAG. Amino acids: CSASQGSYE. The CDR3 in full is CSASQGSYEQYF.

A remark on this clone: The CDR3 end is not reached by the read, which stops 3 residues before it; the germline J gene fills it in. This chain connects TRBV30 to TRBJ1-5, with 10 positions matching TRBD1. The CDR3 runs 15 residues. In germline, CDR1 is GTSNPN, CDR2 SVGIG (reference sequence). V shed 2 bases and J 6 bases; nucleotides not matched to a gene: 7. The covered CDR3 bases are TGTGCCTGGAGTACCCAGACAGGGGGCAGTCAGCCC. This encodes CAWSTQTGGSQP. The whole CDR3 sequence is CAWSTQTGGSQPQHF.

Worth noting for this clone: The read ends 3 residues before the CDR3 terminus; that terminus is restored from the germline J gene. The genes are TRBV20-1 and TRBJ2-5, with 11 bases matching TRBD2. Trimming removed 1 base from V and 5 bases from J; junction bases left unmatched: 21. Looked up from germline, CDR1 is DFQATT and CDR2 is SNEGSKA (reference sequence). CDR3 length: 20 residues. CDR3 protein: CSARVRRTSGSPGDVETQYF. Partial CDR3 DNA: TGCAGTGCTAGAGTTCGTAGAACTAGCGGGAGTCCCGGGGACGTGGAGACC.

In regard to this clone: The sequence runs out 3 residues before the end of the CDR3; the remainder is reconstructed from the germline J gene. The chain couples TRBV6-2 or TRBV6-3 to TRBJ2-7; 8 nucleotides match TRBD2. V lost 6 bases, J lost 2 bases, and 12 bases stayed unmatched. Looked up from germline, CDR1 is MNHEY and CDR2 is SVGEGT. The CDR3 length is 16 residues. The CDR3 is CASRTVLSGRTYEQYF. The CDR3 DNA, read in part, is TGTGCCAGCAGGACCGTGTTGAGCGGGAGAACCTACGAG.

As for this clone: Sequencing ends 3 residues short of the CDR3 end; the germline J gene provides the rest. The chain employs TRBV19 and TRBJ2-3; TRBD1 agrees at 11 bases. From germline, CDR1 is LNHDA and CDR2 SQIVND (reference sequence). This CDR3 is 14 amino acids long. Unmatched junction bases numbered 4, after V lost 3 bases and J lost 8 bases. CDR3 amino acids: CASSIGQGAGTQYF. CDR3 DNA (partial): TGTGCCAGTAGTATTGGACAGGGGGCCGGTACG.

The CDR3 DNA, read in part, is TGTGCCAGCTCACCACCCGCCAGGGCAGATACG. It encodes CASSPPARADT. The whole CDR3 reads CASSPPARADTQYF. The genes are TRBV18 and TRBJ2-3, with a possible D match to TRBD1 (5 bases). The read terminates 3 residues before the CDR3 end, so the remaining end is supplied by the germline J gene. Looked up from germline, CDR1 is KGHSH and CDR2 is LQKENI. Trimming pared 0 bases from V and 4 bases from J, leaving 8 bases between. The CDR3 extends over 14 amino acids.

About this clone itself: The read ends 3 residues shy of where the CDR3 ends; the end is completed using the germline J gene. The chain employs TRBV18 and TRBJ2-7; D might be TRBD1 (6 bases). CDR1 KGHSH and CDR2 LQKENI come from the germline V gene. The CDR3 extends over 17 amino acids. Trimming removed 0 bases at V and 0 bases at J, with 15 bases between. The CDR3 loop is CASSPPSSGTFSYEQYF. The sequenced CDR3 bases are TGTGCCAGCTCACCACCGAGCTCCGGGACATTCTCCTACGAG.

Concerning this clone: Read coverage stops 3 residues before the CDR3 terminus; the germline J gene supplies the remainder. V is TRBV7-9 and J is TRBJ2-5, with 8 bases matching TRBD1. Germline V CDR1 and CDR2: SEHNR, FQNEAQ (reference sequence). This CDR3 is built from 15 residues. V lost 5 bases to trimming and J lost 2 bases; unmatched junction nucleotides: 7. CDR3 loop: CASSNGQGPQETQYF. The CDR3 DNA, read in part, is TGTGCCAGCAGCAACGGACAGGGACCACAAGAGACC.

The CDR3 protein is CASSPRTGTYNEQFF. The sequenced part of the CDR3 DNA is TGCGCCAGCAGCCCTCGGACAGGAACCTACAATGAG. V is TRBV5-1 and J is TRBJ2-1, with 7 bases aligning to TRBD1. The CDR3 extends 3 residues past the end of the read, so its final part is completed from the germline J gene. Germline-derived CDR1 and CDR2 are SGHRS and YFSETQ. The CDR3 consists of 15 residues. V shed 4 bases, J shed 2 bases, and the junction held 6 bases outside the gene matches.

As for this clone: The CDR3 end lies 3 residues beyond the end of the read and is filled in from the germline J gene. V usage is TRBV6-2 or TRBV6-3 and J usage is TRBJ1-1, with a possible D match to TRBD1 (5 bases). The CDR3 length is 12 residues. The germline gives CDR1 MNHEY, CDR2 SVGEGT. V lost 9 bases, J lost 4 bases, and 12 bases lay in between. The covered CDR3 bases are TGTGCCAGTGGGGCGCTGGGCACTGAA. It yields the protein CASGALGTE. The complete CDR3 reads CASGALGTEAFF.

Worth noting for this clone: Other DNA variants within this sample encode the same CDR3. The DNA read from the CDR3 is TGTGCCAGCAGTGACAGGGGGCTTAGCAATCAGCCC. This sequence encodes CASSDRGLSNQP. In full, the CDR3 reads CASSDRGLSNQPQHF. The V gene is TRBV2, the J gene TRBJ1-5; TRBD1 agrees at 8 bases. The read ends 3 residues early relative to the CDR3; the germline J gene fills the gap. CDR1 is SNHLY and CDR2 is FYNNEI in the germline V gene. The V segment lost 3 bases and the J segment 0 bases; nucleotides outside the gene matches: 1. The CDR3 length is 15 residues. The variable domain in full, with the rest retrieved from reference TRBV2 and TRBJ1-5, is EPEVTQTPSHQVTQMGQEVILRCVPISNHLYFYWYRQILGQKVEFLVSFYNNEISEKSEIFDDQFSVERPDGSNFTLKIRSTKLEDSAMYFCASSDRGLSNQPQHFGDGTRLSIL.

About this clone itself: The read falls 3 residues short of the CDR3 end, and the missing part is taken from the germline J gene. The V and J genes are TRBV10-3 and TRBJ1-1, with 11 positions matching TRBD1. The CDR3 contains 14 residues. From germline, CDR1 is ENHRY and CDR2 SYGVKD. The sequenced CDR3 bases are TGTGCCATCAGGGCGGGACAGGGGGGTACCGAA. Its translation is CAIRAGQGGTE. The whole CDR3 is CAIRAGQGGTEAFF.

CDR3 amino acids: CSAAPMGASTDTQYF. CDR3 DNA, as far as it was read: TGCAGTGCTGCACCTATGGGGGCGAGCACAGATACG. The chain recombines TRBV20-1 with TRBJ2-3; weak D call: TRBD1 (6 bases). The read gets to within 3 residues of the CDR3 end, and the germline J gene fills in the rest. Germline V CDR1 and CDR2: DFQATT, SNEGSKA (reference sequence). The V gene lost 5 bases and the J gene lost 0 bases, with 15 bases spanning the gap. This CDR3 has 15 amino acids.

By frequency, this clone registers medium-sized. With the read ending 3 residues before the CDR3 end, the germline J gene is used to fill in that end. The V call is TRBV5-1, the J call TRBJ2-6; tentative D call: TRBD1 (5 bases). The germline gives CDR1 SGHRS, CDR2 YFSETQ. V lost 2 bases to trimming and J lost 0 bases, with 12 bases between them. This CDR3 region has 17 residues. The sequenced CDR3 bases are TGCGCCAGCAGCTTTAGGGGTTGGTCCTCTGGGGCCAACGTC. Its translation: CASSFRGWSSGANV. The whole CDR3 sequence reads CASSFRGWSSGANVLTF.

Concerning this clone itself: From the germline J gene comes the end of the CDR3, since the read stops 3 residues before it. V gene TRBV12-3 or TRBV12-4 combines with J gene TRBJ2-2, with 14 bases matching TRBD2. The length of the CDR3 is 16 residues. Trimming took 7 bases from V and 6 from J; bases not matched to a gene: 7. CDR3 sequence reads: CASKPGLAGEAGELFF. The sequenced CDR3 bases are TGTGCCAGCAAGCCGGGACTAGCGGGAGAAGCCGGGGAG.

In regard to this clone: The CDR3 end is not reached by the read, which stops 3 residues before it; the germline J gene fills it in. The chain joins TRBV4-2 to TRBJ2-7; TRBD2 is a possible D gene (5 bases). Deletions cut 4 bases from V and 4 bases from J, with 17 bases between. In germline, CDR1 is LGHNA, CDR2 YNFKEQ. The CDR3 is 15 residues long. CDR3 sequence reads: CASSPTRDGGYEQYF. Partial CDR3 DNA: TGTGCCAGCAGCCCCACTAGAGATGGTGGGTACGAG.

Partial CDR3 DNA: TGTGCCAGTAGTATTGGGGACAGGGTGAGCACTGAA. This gives the protein CASSIGDRVSTE. The whole CDR3 sequence reads CASSIGDRVSTEAFF. V is TRBV19 and J is TRBJ1-1, with 9 bases identical to TRBD1. The observed sequence ends 3 residues before the CDR3 terminus, with the missing tail filled in from the germline J gene. The V and J ends lost 3 bases and 4 bases, in that order; junction bases with no gene match: 6. The CDR3 extends over 15 amino acids. The V gene's germline CDR1 is LNHDA and CDR2 SQIVND (reference sequence).

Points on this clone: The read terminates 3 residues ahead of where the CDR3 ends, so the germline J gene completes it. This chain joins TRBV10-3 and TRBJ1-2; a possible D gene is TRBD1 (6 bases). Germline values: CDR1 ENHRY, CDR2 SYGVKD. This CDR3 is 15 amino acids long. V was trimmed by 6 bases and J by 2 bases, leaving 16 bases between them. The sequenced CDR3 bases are TGTGCCATCAGCGGGGACGGCGGGGGCAACTATGGC. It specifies CAISGDGGGNYG. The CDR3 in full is CAISGDGGGNYGYTF.

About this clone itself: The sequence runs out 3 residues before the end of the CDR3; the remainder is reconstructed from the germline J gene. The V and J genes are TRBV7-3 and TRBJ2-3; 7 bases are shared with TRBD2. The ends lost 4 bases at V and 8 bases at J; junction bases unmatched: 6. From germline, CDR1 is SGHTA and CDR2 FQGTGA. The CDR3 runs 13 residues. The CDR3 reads CASSSGLVGTQYF. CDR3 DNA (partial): TGTGCCAGCAGCTCCGGACTAGTTGGTACG.

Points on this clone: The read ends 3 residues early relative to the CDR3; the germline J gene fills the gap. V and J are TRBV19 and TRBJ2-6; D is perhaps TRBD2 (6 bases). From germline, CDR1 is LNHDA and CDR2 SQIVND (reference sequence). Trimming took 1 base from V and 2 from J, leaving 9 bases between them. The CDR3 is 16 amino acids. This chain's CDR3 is CASSIGGVPGANVLTF. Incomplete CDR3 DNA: TGTGCCAGTAGTATAGGGGGGGTCCCTGGGGCCAACGTC.

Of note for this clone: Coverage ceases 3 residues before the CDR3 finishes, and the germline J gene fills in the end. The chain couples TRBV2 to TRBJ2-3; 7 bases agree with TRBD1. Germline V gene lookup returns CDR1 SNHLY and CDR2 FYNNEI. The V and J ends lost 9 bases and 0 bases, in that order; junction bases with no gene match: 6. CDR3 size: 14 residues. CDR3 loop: CASQGVTSTDTQYF. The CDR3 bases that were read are TGTGCCAGTCAGGGGGTTACTAGCACAGATACG.